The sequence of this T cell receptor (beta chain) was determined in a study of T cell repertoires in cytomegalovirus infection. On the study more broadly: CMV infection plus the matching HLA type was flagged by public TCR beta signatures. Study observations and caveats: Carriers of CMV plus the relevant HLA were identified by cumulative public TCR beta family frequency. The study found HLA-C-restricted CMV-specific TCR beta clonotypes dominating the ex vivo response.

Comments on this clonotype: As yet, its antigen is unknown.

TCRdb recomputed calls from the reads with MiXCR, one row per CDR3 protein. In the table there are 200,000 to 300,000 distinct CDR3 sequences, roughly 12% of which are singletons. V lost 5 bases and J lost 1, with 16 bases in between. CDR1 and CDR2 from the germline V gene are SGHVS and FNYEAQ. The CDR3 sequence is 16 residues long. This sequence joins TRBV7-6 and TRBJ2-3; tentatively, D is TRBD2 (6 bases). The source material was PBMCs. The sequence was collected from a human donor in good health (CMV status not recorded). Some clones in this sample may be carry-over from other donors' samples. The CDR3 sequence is CASSHGRGGGTDTQYF. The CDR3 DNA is TGTGCCAGCAGCCATGGTCGGGGAGGTGGCACAGATACGCAGTATTTT.